A selection of T cell receptor beta chains follows, all from one sample in a study of Graves' ophthalmopathy and Graves' hyperthyroidism. From the multiplex PCR reads, TCRdb called clonotypes with MiXCR, one entry per CDR3 protein. The sample holds 40,000 to 45,000 distinct CDR3 sequences; over 40% are singletons and the top ten take roughly 18%. Sequenced sample: peripheral blood. These receptors were obtained from an adult man with Graves' ophthalmopathy. Each CDR3 is given without its conserved first and last residue. Fields, in order: V gene, D gene, CDR3 protein. A D gene is named only where the DNA matches it firmly.

v_call: TRBV11-2
d_call: TRBD1
cdr3_aa: ASTGQGTDTQY

v_call: TRBV10-3
d_call: -
cdr3_aa: AISESGSSYNEQF

v_call: TRBV9
d_call: -
cdr3_aa: ASSVEGGFGNTQY

v_call: TRBV19
d_call: -
cdr3_aa: ASSPGTENTDTQY

v_call: TRBV10-3
d_call: -
cdr3_aa: AISSTGPFMNTEAF

v_call: TRBV4-2
d_call: TRBD1
cdr3_aa: ASSQDGTGEVKLF

v_call: TRBV5-1
d_call: TRBD1
cdr3_aa: ASSLGTGGTYEQY

v_call: TRBV7-9
d_call: TRBD1
cdr3_aa: ASSLVGGTGLPANYGYT

v_call: TRBV3-1
d_call: -
cdr3_aa: ASSQNSKGGFEAF

v_call: TRBV7-2
d_call: TRBD2
cdr3_aa: ASSLAQAGTTDTQY

v_call: TRBV20-1
d_call: TRBD2
cdr3_aa: SVIGTSDYEQY

v_call: TRBV7-2
d_call: TRBD1
cdr3_aa: ASRLTGTGGRESGYT

v_call: TRBV24-1
d_call: TRBD1
cdr3_aa: ATSEPDRANQPQH

v_call: TRBV12-3/TRBV12-4
d_call: -
cdr3_aa: ASCWSEDTQY

v_call: TRBV5-8
d_call: TRBD1
cdr3_aa: ASSKGQANEKLF

v_call: TRBV7-6
d_call: -
cdr3_aa: ASSSRGGAPNEKLF

v_call: TRBV7-2
d_call: -
cdr3_aa: ASSLQRNTEAF

v_call: TRBV7-3
d_call: -
cdr3_aa: ASSQRSARTELL

v_call: TRBV7-2
d_call: TRBD1
cdr3_aa: ASSLTPNRGNGGYT

v_call: TRBV6-2/TRBV6-3
d_call: TRBD1
cdr3_aa: ASSPTGRSSYGYT

v_call: TRBV9
d_call: -
cdr3_aa: AGSVAGDGGVEAF

v_call: TRBV20-1
d_call: -
cdr3_aa: SAQNSNQPQH

v_call: TRBV7-3
d_call: -
cdr3_aa: ASGLRPVNTEAF

v_call: TRBV4-2
d_call: TRBD1
cdr3_aa: ASSQGGSPGGFLNSPLH

v_call: TRBV10-3
d_call: TRBD1
cdr3_aa: ATGKDGTADSPLH

v_call: TRBV9
d_call: -
cdr3_aa: ASSEKGELDEQF

v_call: TRBV7-3
d_call: TRBD2
cdr3_aa: ASSLRGGRVETQF

v_call: TRBV7-9
d_call: TRBD1
cdr3_aa: ASSSGTGYSNQPQH

v_call: TRBV5-1
d_call: TRBD1
cdr3_aa: ASSWDSSSGNTIY